What follows are 5 T cell receptor beta chains derived from one specimen sequenced in a study of blood T cell repertoires in COVID-19. Sequencing used immunoSEQ multiplex PCR; TCRdb keeps in-frame clones, though not all of them. In the table there are 200,000 to 250,000 clones, just over 85% of which are singletons. Sample: PBMCs or T cells enriched from blood (not recorded which). Receptor source: a woman in her 40s with acute COVID-19.

About this clone itself: Other DNA sequences in the same sample also yield this CDR3. The genes are TRBV29-1 and TRBJ1-1, with a tentative D call TRBD1 (6 bases). The V end lost 6 bases, the J end lost 0 bases, and 11 bases lay between the germline ends. The CDR3 is 13 residues long. From germline, CDR1 is SQVTM and CDR2 ANQGSEA. CDR3 sequence reads: CSVAQGMNTEAFF. CDR3 nucleotides: TGCAGCGTCGCTCAGGGGATGAACACTGAAGCTTTCTTT.

The chain uses TRBV27 and TRBJ2-3; 11 bases align to TRBD2. V trimming: 6 bases; J trimming: 3 bases; junction bases outside the gene matches: 5. Germline CDR1 reads MNHEY; CDR2 reads SMNVEV (reference sequence). The length of the CDR3 is 15 residues. In DNA, the CDR3 is TGTGCCAGCAGCCATTTAGCGGGGGGGACAGATACGCAGTATTTT. Amino acids: CASSHLAGGTDTQYF.

V and J are TRBV19 and TRBJ1-2; 9 nucleotides match TRBD1. V dropped 6 bases and J dropped 7; count of bases not matched to a gene: 12. Germline CDR1 and CDR2: LNHDA and SQIVND (reference sequence). The CDR3 spans 15 residues. Here the CDR3 reads CASSPPSQGAGGYTF. CDR3 nucleotide sequence: TGTGCCAGTAGCCCCCCCTCACAGGGGGCGGGTGGCTACACCTTC. Full variable domain (outside the CDR3, taken from reference TRBV19 and TRBJ1-2): DGGITQSPKYLFRKEGQNVTLSCEQNLNHDAMYWYRQDPGQGLRLIYYSQIVNDFQKGDIAEGYSVSREKKESFPLTVTSAQKNPTAFYLCASSPPSQGAGGYTFGSGTRLTVV.

The V call is TRBV5-1, the J call TRBJ2-6; D is ambiguous. The germline V gene has CDR1 SGHRS and CDR2 YFSETQ. The CDR3 covers 16 residues. V was trimmed by 0 bases and J by 1 base, leaving 8 bases between them. The CDR3 here is CASSLAGASGANVLTF. The CDR3 nucleotides are TGCGCCAGCAGCTTGGCCGGTGCTTCTGGGGCCAACGTCCTGACTTTC.

The chain is built from TRBV2 and TRBJ2-2, with 8 positions matching TRBD2. Germline-derived CDR1 and CDR2 are SNHLY and FYNNEI. Trimming took 3 bases from V and 3 from J; bases not matched to a gene: 6. This CDR3 comprises 16 residues. CDR3 in DNA: TGTGCCAGCAGTGAGGAGGGCGGGGGGTACACCGGGGAGCTGTTTTTT. It is translated as CASSEEGGGYTGELFF. The full variable domain, rest sourced from reference TRBV2 and TRBJ2-2, is EPEVTQTPSHQVTQMGQEVILRCVPISNHLYFYWYRQILGQKVEFLVSFYNNEISEKSEIFDDQFSVERPDGSNFTLKIRSTKLEDSAMYFCASSEEGGGYTGELFFGEGSRLTVL.